The 23 T cell receptor beta chains presented below share a single source sample, sequenced in a study of CD4 T cells in relation to SARS-CoV-2 and coronaviruses. Data came from immunoSEQ multiplex PCR; TCRdb stores just in-frame clones and leaves some out. The table includes around 23,000 clones, 73% detected once. No antigens are known for them. Unexposed donor CD4+ T cells date from about 2010-2018, before the COVID-19 pandemic. Isolation of CD4+ T cells took place after approximately 10 days in culture. Source material: CD4+ T cells from PBMCs, cultured in vitro. The receptors were sampled from a human donor in good health.

The J gene is TRBJ2-4, the V gene TRBV2; 8 nucleotides align to TRBD1. Germline CDR1 SNHLY, CDR2 FYNNEI. V lost 5 bases to trimming and J lost 0 bases; unmatched junction nucleotides: 3. The CDR3 contains 15 residues. The CDR3 region has the DNA TGTGCCAGCAGTCTGGACAGGGTAGCCAAAAACATTCAGTACTTC. Translating gives CASSLDRVAKNIQYF.

This clone was counted only a few times. The chain is built from TRBV2 and TRBJ1-3; D not certain. The V end was cut by 2 bases, the J end by 0 bases, with 11 bases between. The CDR3 is 16 residues long. Germline-derived CDR1 and CDR2 are SNHLY and FYNNEI. CDR3 protein: CASSEQAADSGNTIYF. In nucleotides, the CDR3 is TGTGCCAGCAGTGAACAGGCGGCTGACTCTGGAAACACCATATATTTT.

J is TRBJ1-5 and V is TRBV7-8; a weak D match, TRBD1 (6 bases). With 1 base removed from V and 5 bases from J, the gap between germline ends came to 9 bases. The V gene's germline CDR1 is SGHVS and CDR2 FQNEAQ. The CDR3 totals 14 residues. The CDR3 bases are TGTGCCAGCAGCTTAGGCCAGGGGCATCAGCCCCAGCATTTT. Protein: CASSLGQGHQPQHF.

This clone has a single count. The V and J genes are TRBV6-5 and TRBJ2-3; no firm D call. The CDR3 contains 12 residues. V lost 6 bases to trimming and J lost 0 bases, with 4 bases between them. Germline V CDR1 and CDR2: MNHEY, SVGAGI. The DNA of the CDR3 is TGTGCCAGCAGCGGGAGCACAGATACGCAGTATTTT. It translates to CASSGSTDTQYF.

The CDR3 DNA follows: TGTGCCAGCAGTCTAAGACCGACAGCCAACTCCTACAATGAGCAGTTCTTC. It encodes CASSLRPTANSYNEQFF. This rearrangement joins TRBV27 to TRBJ2-1, with D possibly being TRBD1 (5 bases). V was cut by 5 bases and J by 0 bases, with 17 bases left in between. The CDR3 extends over 17 amino acids. Germline-derived CDR1 and CDR2 are MNHEY and SMNVEV (reference sequence).

The V call is TRBV7-3, the J call TRBJ2-2; TRBD2 matches 8 bases. Germline V gene sequence: CDR1 SGHTA, CDR2 FQGTGA. J lost 5 bases, V lost 5 bases, and 7 bases had no gene match. The CDR3 is 15 residues long. The CDR3 nucleotides are TGTGCCAGCAGCCCCCCCATAGCGGGAACCGGGGAGCTGTTTTTT. Its translation is CASSPPIAGTGELFF.

For the CDR3, the DNA is TGTGCCAGCAGTGAACGGACTAGCGGGCTATGGGGGGAGCAGTTCTTC. Its translation: CASSERTSGLWGEQFF. The rearrangement links TRBV6-1 to TRBJ2-1, with 11 bases fitting TRBD2. The CDR3 sequence is 16 residues long. CDR1 is MNHNS, CDR2 SASEGT, per germline. Trimming cost V 2 bases and J 10 bases; bases outside gene matches: 10.

This clone turned up a few times. The V gene is TRBV18, the J gene TRBJ2-5; D gene ambiguous. The CDR3 spans 13 residues. Trimming took 2 bases from V and 1 from J, leaving 5 bases between them. Germline V gene sequence: CDR1 KGHSH, CDR2 LQKENI. In DNA, the CDR3 is TGTGCCAGCTCACCAAGGTCCCAAGAGACCCAGTACTTC. It encodes CASSPRSQETQYF.

The chain has TRBV18 and TRBJ2-7; TRBD2 matches at 11 bases. J lost 4 bases, V lost 0 bases, and 2 bases had no gene match. The CDR3 is 15 amino acids. CDR1 is KGHSH, CDR2 LQKENI, per germline. The DNA of the CDR3 is TGTGCCAGCTCACCACCTTTAGCGGGAGGGTACGAGCAGTACTTC. Its protein product is CASSPPLAGGYEQYF.

The J gene is TRBJ2-4, the V gene TRBV30; 9 bases match TRBD1. V lost 2 bases and J lost 2; bases outside the gene matches: 10. Germline CDR1 and CDR2: GTSNPN and SVGIG (reference sequence). The CDR3 spans 17 residues. The CDR3 is CAWSRGQGYLTKNIQYF. CDR3 nucleotide sequence: TGTGCCTGGAGTCGCGGACAGGGGTACCTAACCAAAAACATTCAGTACTTC.

The rearrangement joins TRBV2 to TRBJ2-5; 7 positions agree with TRBD2. Germline V lookup: CDR1 SNHLY, CDR2 FYNNEI. V shed 5 bases and J 1 base; nucleotides not matched to a gene: 7. The CDR3 is 15 residues long. The CDR3: CASSMSAGFQETQYF. The CDR3 DNA sequence: TGTGCCAGCAGTATGTCAGCGGGGTTCCAAGAGACCCAGTACTTC.

This chain joins TRBV7-9 and TRBJ2-7, with 10 bases fitting TRBD2. After removal of 5 bases from V and 6 bases from J, the junction contained 16 bases not matched to a gene. Per the germline V gene, CDR1 is SEHNR and CDR2 is FQNEAQ (reference sequence). The CDR3 runs 17 residues. CDR3 sequence: CASSPRPKREGLSEQYF. The CDR3 nucleotides read TGTGCCAGCAGCCCACGCCCAAAGCGGGAGGGCCTAAGCGAGCAGTACTTC.

CDR3 region: CAWSVGDRGNQPQHF. The DNA of the CDR3 is TGTGCCTGGAGTGTGGGGGACAGGGGTAATCAGCCCCAGCATTTT. The chain combines TRBV30 with TRBJ1-5; 10 positions match TRBD1. In germline, CDR1 is GTSNPN, CDR2 SVGIG (reference sequence). There are 15 residues in the CDR3. The J segment lost 4 bases and the V segment lost 0 bases, leaving 3 bases of the junction unmatched.

The chain employs TRBV28 and TRBJ2-1, with D possibly being TRBD1 (7 bases). The germline V gene has CDR1 MDHEN and CDR2 SYDVKM. V gave up 2 bases and J gave up 7 bases, with 12 bases separating them. The CDR3 is 14 residues long. CDR3 sequence: CASSLGGGTNEQFF. The CDR3 coding sequence is TGTGCCAGCAGTTTAGGAGGGGGCACGAATGAGCAGTTCTTC.

The chain is built from TRBV5-4 and TRBJ2-7, with D maybe TRBD1 (5 bases). Germline lookup yields CDR1 SGHNT and CDR2 YYREEE (reference sequence). The ends were cut back, 3 bases at V and 0 bases at J, with 13 bases in the middle. The CDR3 runs 15 residues. CDR3 bases: TGTGCCAGCAGCTCAACCAAAGACAGCTCCTACGAGCAGTACTTC. Protein sequence: CASSSTKDSSYEQYF. Looking up the rest from reference TRBV5-4 and TRBJ2-7 gives the full variable domain: ETGVTQSPTHLIKTRGQQVTLRCSSQSGHNTVSWYQQALGQGPQFIFQYYREEENGRGNFPPRFSGLQFPNYSSELNVNALELDDSALYLCASSSTKDSSYEQYFGPGTRLTVT.

The V and J genes are TRBV12-1 and TRBJ2-7; the D call TRBD2 from the table was never checked on the DNA. TRBV12-1 is designated a pseudogene. This CDR3 has 14 amino acids. CDR3 coding DNA: TGTGCCAGCATGCCGGCGGGAGTCGACTACGAGCAGTACTTC. It is translated as CASMPAGVDYEQYF.

The chain links TRBV11-2 to TRBJ2-7; 10 bases agree with TRBD1. There are 15 residues in the CDR3. CDR1 is SGHAT and CDR2 is FQNNGV in the germline V gene. V shed 3 bases, J shed 3 bases, and the junction held 5 bases outside the gene matches. The CDR3 DNA sequence: TGTGCCAGCAGCTTGACAGGGGGCGTCTTCTACGAGCAGTACTTC. As protein: CASSLTGGVFYEQYF. The complete variable domain, with remaining parts taken from reference TRBV11-2 and TRBJ2-7, reads EAGVAQSPRYKIIEKRQSVAFWCNPISGHATLYWYQQILGQGPKLLIQFQNNGVVDDSQLPKDRFSAERLKGVDSTLKIQPAKLEDSAVYLCASSLTGGVFYEQYFGPGTRLTVT.

This clone was recorded a few times. The DNA of the CDR3 is TGTGCCCGCGGGGGTGTCGAGCAGTACTTC. Residues: CARGGVEQYF. This chain joins TRBV30 and TRBJ2-7; 7 positions agree with TRBD2. With 8 bases clipped from V and 6 bases from J, the junction kept 4 bases outside the gene matches. CDR3 size: 10 residues. Germline V gives CDR1 GTSNPN, CDR2 SVGIG (reference sequence).

CDR3 coding DNA: TGTGCCAGCAAACTACAGGAAGGTCCCTACGAGCAGTACTTC. The encoded protein is CASKLQEGPYEQYF. The chain carries TRBV27 and TRBJ2-7; D might be TRBD1 (5 bases). CDR1 is MNHEY, CDR2 SMNVEV, per germline (reference sequence). The V gene lost 7 bases and the J gene lost 2 bases, with 15 bases spanning the gap. The CDR3 has 14 residues.

The chain couples TRBV19 to TRBJ2-7, with D maybe TRBD1 (6 bases). The CDR3 totals 19 residues. V lost 10 bases to trimming and J lost 0 bases, with 31 bases between them. Germline CDR1 LNHDA, CDR2 SQIVND (reference sequence). DNA for the CDR3: TGTGCCACGCAATCTTGGGGCAGGGGCGAAGTGGGCAGCTCCTACGAGCAGTACTTC. This encodes CATQSWGRGEVGSSYEQYF.

The chain couples TRBV4-2 to TRBJ2-7; D might be TRBD1 (6 bases). The germline V and J ends were trimmed by 0 bases and 3 bases, with 12 bases remaining between them. Germline CDR1 reads LGHNA; CDR2 reads YNFKEQ. The CDR3 runs 15 residues. CDR3: CASSQDQDSFYEQYF. The CDR3 coding sequence is TGTGCCAGCAGCCAAGACCAGGACAGCTTCTACGAGCAGTACTTC.

This clone was detected a few times. The V gene is TRBV18, the J gene TRBJ2-3; D is unresolved. The V gene lost 0 bases and the J gene lost 0 bases, with 4 bases spanning the gap. In germline, CDR1 is KGHSH, CDR2 LQKENI. The CDR3 is 14 residues long. The CDR3 here is CASSPPLSTDTQYF. CDR3 sequence (DNA): TGTGCCAGCTCACCACCCCTTAGCACAGATACGCAGTATTTT.

The chain has TRBV5-6 and TRBJ1-2; TRBD1 aligns across 7 bases. This CDR3 region has 13 residues. Germline CDR1 is SGHDT and CDR2 is YYEEEE. The ends lost 0 bases at V and 5 bases at J; junction bases unmatched: 1. As DNA, the CDR3 is TGTGCCAGCAGCTTGGCGACAGGGTATGGCTACACCTTC. Translated, it gives CASSLATGYGYTF.